This T cell receptor beta chain was captured by sequencing in a study of identical twins. Using its own MiXCR run on the 5' RACE reads, TCRdb lists one record per CDR3 protein. The sample contains about 890,000 distinct CDR3 sequences, approximately 13% of which appear only once. There are a few counts of this clonotype. The CDR3 covers 15 residues. CDR1 and CDR2 from the germline V gene are SGHRS and YFSETQ. Trimming took off 7 bases at V and 4 bases at J, with 20 bases between the two ends. These same data were also listed under a study on yellow fever vaccine responses in identical twins.

This receptor was taken from a woman aged 18-29 years in good health. The gene calls are TRBV5-1 and TRBJ1-1; D unclear. The sample consisted of PBMCs. The CDR3 sequence: CASHGSTSTITEAFF. The CDR3 DNA reads TGCGCCAGCCACGGGAGTACTAGTACGATCACTGAAGCTTTCTTT.